This T cell receptor beta chain was recorded in a study of blood T cell repertoires in COVID-19. Turning to the study itself: The United States, Italy and Spain provided the acute and convalescent COVID-19 samples. PBMCs, B-cell-depleted T cells, or T cells were the source of the cDNA or gDNA that made up the material.

V was shortened by 3 bases and J by 2 bases, with 8 bases between the two germline ends. The length of the CDR3 is 13 residues. Germline V gene lookup returns CDR1 GTSNPN and CDR2 SVGIG (reference sequence). Methods used by the authors: Estimated nucleated cell counts came from reference gene primer amplification. Libraries were prepared by immunoSEQ multiplex PCR; TCRdb keeps only in-frame clonotypes and omits some of them. V and J calls and clone size are given by that table; D and trimming were obtained from the DNA. This table holds around 250,000 clones, roughly 89% found once. This receptor was identified in a woman aged 40 to 49 who had recovered from COVID-19. The chain joins TRBV30 to TRBJ1-5; D gene uncertain. The material sequenced was peripheral blood. CDR3 bases: TGTGCCTGGAGCGATCAGGGCAATCAGCCCCAGCATTTT. It codes for CAWSDQGNQPQHF.